Following are 13 T cell receptor beta chains from one sample sequenced in a study of metastatic and nonmetastatic thyroid tumors. None of the patients had undergone any treatment ahead of thyroid surgery. TCRdb reprocessed the PCR reads via MiXCR. The table records roughly 13,000 clones, over 25% of them present only once. The sequenced material came from tumor tissue. These receptor sequences come from a male donor with papillary thyroid cancer or a benign thyroid nodule (not recorded which). Some clones in this sample may be carry-over from other donors' samples.

By share, this clone counts as medium-sized (0.01 to 0.1%). This chain joins TRBV5-1 and TRBJ2-1; a weak D match, TRBD1 (6 bases). The germline V gene has CDR1 SGHRS and CDR2 YFSETQ. The V and J ends lost 6 bases and 8 bases respectively, with 27 bases between them. This CDR3 has 17 residues. The CDR3 here is CASTPPWGRGDFDEQFF. For the CDR3, the DNA is TGCGCCAGCACCCCCCCGTGGGGCAGGGGCGATTTTGATGAGCAGTTCTTC. The full variable domain, rest sourced from reference TRBV5-1 and TRBJ2-1, is KAGVTQTPRYLIKTRGQQVTLSCSPISGHRSVSWYQQTPGQGLQFLFEYFSETQRNKGNFPGRFSGRQFSNSRSEMNVSTLELGDSALYLCASTPPWGRGDFDEQFFGPGTRLTVL.

This chain connects TRBV5-1 to TRBJ1-1, with a tentative D call TRBD1 (6 bases). The CDR3 runs to 12 residues. Trimming stripped 4 bases from V and 10 bases from J, with 14 bases between. Germline CDR1 SGHRS, CDR2 YFSETQ. This CDR3 reads CASSQGAGVAFF. CDR3 in DNA: TGCGCCAGCAGCCAAGGAGCAGGGGTAGCTTTCTTT.

By frequency in the sample, this clone is medium-sized. V gene TRBV7-6 combines with J gene TRBJ2-7, with 10 positions matching TRBD2. CDR1 is SGHVS, CDR2 FNYEAQ, per germline. The J segment lost 4 bases and the V segment lost 1 base, leaving 4 bases of the junction unmatched. The CDR3 runs 15 residues. CDR3 protein: CASSLESGGAYEQYF. DNA for the CDR3: TGTGCCAGCAGCTTAGAGAGCGGGGGGGCTTACGAGCAGTACTTC.

V usage is TRBV10-3 and J usage is TRBJ2-7; 8 bases are a match to TRBD1. CDR3 length: 14 amino acids. Germline CDR1 reads ENHRY; CDR2 reads SYGVKD. The V segment lost 4 bases and the J segment 3 bases; nucleotides outside the gene matches: 5. The CDR3 DNA reads as TGTGCCATCAGTGCGGACAGGGAATACTACGAGCAGTACTTC. It encodes CAISADREYYEQYF.

The gene calls are TRBV3-1 and TRBJ2-5; TRBD2 might be the D (6 bases). This CDR3 contains 15 residues. CDR1 and CDR2 (germline): LGHDT, YNNKEL (reference sequence). Trimming took off 4 bases at V and 4 bases at J, with 16 bases between the two ends. CDR3 loop: CASSPAGSNGETQYF. The CDR3 nucleotides read TGTGCCAGCAGCCCGGCGGGGAGTAATGGAGAGACCCAGTACTTC.

About this clone: A single base separates this from a much larger clone, so it may be a read error. This chain connects TRBV6-2 or TRBV6-3 to TRBJ1-2; TRBD1 agrees at 11 bases. This CDR3 is 18 amino acids long. The germline V gene encodes CDR1 MNHEY and CDR2 SVGEGT. J lost 5 bases, V lost 1 base, and 12 bases had no gene match. This chain's CDR3 is CASSYYLWGQGVKYGYTF. CDR3 sequence (DNA): TGTGCCAGCAGTTACTACCTGTGGGGACAGGGGGTTAAATATGGCTACACCTTC.

This rearrangement joins TRBV18 to TRBJ2-7, with 7 bases aligning to TRBD1. Germline-derived CDR1 and CDR2 are KGHSH and LQKENI. The CDR3 runs to 14 residues. The V gene end was trimmed by 3 bases and the J gene end by 4 bases; junction bases not matched to a gene: 6. The CDR3 loop is CASSPRTGRYEQYF. The CDR3 region has the DNA TGTGCCAGCTCACCGCGGACAGGCCGGTACGAGCAGTACTTC.

This clone appeared many times. V usage is TRBV6-5 and J usage is TRBJ2-7; no reliable D call. The CDR3 has 13 amino acids. V was pared by 2 bases and J by 7 bases, with 12 bases between. From germline, CDR1 is MNHEY and CDR2 SVGAGI. The CDR3 DNA follows: TGTGCCAGCAGTTACATGGGTACTCGAGAGCAGTACGTC. It specifies CASSYMGTREQYV.

This rearrangement joins TRBV6-2 or TRBV6-3 to TRBJ1-1; 8 bases map to TRBD1. Germline CDR1 and CDR2: MNHEY and SVGEGT. The CDR3 length is 14 residues. Germline trimming cut 0 bases from V and 4 bases from J; bases unmatched to any gene: 1. The CDR3 DNA sequence: TGTGCCAGCAGTTACTCGACAGGGGCCACTGAAGCTTTCTTT. Protein product: CASSYSTGATEAFF.

The V call is TRBV20-1, the J call TRBJ2-7, with TRBD2 matching 7 bases. Per the germline V gene, CDR1 is DFQATT and CDR2 is SNEGSKA (reference sequence). This CDR3 comprises 15 residues. J was trimmed by 4 bases and V by 0 bases; bases with no gene match: 9. The CDR3 sequence: CSARDRAGALYEQYF. The CDR3, as DNA: TGCAGTGCTAGAGATCGGGCGGGAGCTCTGTACGAGCAGTACTTC.

This clone was counted many times. One base away lies a much larger clone, so this may be a sequencing read error. The chain joins TRBV28 to TRBJ2-3; D is unclear. In germline, CDR1 is MDHEN, CDR2 SYDVKM. The CDR3 consists of 15 residues. Trimming took off 6 bases at V and 2 bases at J, with 15 bases between the two ends. The CDR3 reads CASSPLLTHTDTQYF. The CDR3 DNA sequence: TGTGCCAGCAGCCCCCTTTTAACACACACAGATACGCAGTATTTT.

This clone was seen a few times. The chain employs TRBV6-1 and TRBJ1-1; TRBD1 matches 9 bases. The CDR3 has 13 amino acids. The trim removed 9 bases at V and 0 bases at J, leaving 2 bases unmatched. Per the germline V gene, CDR1 is MNHNS and CDR2 is SASEGT. CDR3 sequence (DNA): TGTGCCAGTGGGGACAGGGTGAACACTGAAGCTTTCTTT. This gives the protein CASGDRVNTEAFF.

This chain connects TRBV7-6 to TRBJ2-1; D uncertain. CDR3 length: 13 amino acids. Germline CDR1 and CDR2: SGHVS and FNYEAQ. V was cut by 1 base and J by 8 bases, with 9 bases left in between. The CDR3 sequence: CASSLEVRYEQFF. The CDR3 bases are TGTGCCAGCAGCTTAGAGGTGCGGTATGAGCAGTTCTTC.